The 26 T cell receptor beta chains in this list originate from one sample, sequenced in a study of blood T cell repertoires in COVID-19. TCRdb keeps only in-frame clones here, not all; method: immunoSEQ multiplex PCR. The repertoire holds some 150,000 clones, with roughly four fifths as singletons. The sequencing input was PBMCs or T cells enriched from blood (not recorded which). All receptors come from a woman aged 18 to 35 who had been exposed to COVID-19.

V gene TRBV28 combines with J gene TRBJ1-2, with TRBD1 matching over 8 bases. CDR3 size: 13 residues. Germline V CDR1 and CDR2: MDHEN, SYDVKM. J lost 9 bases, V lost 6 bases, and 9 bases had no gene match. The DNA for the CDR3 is TGTGCCAGCAGCTCCGACAGGGGATCTAGCTACACCTTC. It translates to CASSSDRGSSYTF.

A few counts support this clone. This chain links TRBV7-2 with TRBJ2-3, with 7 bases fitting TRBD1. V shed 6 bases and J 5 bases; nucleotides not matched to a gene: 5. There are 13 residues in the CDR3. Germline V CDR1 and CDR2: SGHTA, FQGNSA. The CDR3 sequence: CASSPQGRDTQYF. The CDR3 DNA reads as TGTGCCAGCAGTCCACAGGGGAGAGATACGCAGTATTTT. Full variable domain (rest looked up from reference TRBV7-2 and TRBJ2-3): GAGVSQSPSNKVTEKGKDVELRCDPISGHTALYWYRQSLGQGLEFLIYFQGNSAPDKSGLPSDRFSAERTGGSVSTLTIQRTQQEDSAVYLCASSPQGRDTQYFGPGTRLTVL.

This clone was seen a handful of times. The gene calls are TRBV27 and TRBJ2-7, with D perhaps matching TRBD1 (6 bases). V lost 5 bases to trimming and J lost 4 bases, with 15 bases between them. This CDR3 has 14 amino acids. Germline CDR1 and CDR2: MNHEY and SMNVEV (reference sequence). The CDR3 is CASSPQGIAYEQYF. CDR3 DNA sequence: TGTGCCAGCAGTCCACAGGGAATTGCTTACGAGCAGTACTTC.

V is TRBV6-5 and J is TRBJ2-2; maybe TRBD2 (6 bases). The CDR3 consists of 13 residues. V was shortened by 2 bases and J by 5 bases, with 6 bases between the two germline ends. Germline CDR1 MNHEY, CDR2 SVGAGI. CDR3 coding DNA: TGTGCCAGCAGTTACGCGGGGACCGGGGAGCTGTTTTTT. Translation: CASSYAGTGELFF.

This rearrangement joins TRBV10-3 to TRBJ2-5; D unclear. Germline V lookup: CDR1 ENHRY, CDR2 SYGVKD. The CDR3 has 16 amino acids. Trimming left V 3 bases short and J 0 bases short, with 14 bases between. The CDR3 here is CAISDISPGYQETQYF. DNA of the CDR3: TGTGCCATCAGTGACATTTCTCCCGGGTACCAAGAGACCCAGTACTTC.

The CDR3 DNA follows: TGTGCCAGCAGTTTGTCCCAGGTCCCCTCTGGAAACACCATATATTTT. Protein sequence: CASSLSQVPSGNTIYF. This chain links TRBV28 with TRBJ1-3; D not certain. The V gene lost 3 bases and the J gene lost 0 bases, with 12 bases spanning the gap. The germline CDR1 and CDR2 sequences are MDHEN and SYDVKM. The CDR3 is made up of 16 amino acids. Full variable domain (outside the CDR3, taken from reference TRBV28 and TRBJ1-3): DVKVTQSSRYLVKRTGEKVFLECVQDMDHENMFWYRQDPGLGLRLIYFSYDVKMKEKGDIPEGYSVSREKKERFSLILESASTNQTSMYLCASSLSQVPSGNTIYFGEGSWLTVV.

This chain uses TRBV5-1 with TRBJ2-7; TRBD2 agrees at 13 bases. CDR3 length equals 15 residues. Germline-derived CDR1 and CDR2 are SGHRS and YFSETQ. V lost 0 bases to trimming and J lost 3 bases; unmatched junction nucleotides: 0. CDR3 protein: CASSLGTSGSYEQYF. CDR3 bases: TGCGCCAGCAGCTTGGGGACTAGCGGGAGCTACGAGCAGTACTTC.

The CDR3 coding sequence is TGTGCCACCAACCCCAGGAGGAATGAGCAGTTCTTC. Protein product: CATNPRRNEQFF. V gene TRBV2 combines with J gene TRBJ2-1; D perhaps matches TRBD2 (5 bases). CDR3 size: 12 residues. The V gene's germline CDR1 is SNHLY and CDR2 FYNNEI. V lost 10 bases, J lost 7 bases, and 14 bases lay in between.

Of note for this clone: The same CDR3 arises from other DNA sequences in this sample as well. As DNA, the CDR3 is TGCGCCAGCAGCCAAGACAGCTATGGCTACACCTTC. This codes for CASSQDSYGYTF. The genes are TRBV4-1 and TRBJ1-2, with D unresolved. With 0 bases removed from V and 4 bases from J, the gap between germline ends came to 3 bases. The CDR3 contains 12 residues. Germline CDR1 is MGHRA and CDR2 is YSYEKL.

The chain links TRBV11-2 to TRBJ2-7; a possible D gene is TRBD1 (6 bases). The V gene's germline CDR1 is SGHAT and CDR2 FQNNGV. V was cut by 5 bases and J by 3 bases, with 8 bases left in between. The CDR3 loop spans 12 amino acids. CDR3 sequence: CASSEQGYEQYF. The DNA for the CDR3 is TGTGCCAGCAGCGAACAGGGCTACGAGCAGTACTTC.

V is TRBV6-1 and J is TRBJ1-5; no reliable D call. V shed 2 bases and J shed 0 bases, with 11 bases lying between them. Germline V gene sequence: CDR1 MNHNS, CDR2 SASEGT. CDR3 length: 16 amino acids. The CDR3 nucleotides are TGTGCCAGCAGTGAATGGCCAGAAGATAGCAATCAGCCCCAGCATTTT. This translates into CASSEWPEDSNQPQHF.

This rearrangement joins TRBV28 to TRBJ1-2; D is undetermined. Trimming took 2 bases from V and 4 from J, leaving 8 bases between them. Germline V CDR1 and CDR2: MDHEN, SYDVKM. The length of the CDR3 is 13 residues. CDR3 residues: CASSLQTFYGYTF. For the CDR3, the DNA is TGTGCCAGCAGTTTACAGACTTTCTATGGCTACACCTTC.

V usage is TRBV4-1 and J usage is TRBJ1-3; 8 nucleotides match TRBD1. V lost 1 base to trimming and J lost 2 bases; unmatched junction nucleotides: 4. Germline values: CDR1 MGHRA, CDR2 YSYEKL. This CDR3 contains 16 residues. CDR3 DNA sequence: TGCGCCAGCAGCCAAGCCGGACAGGGAACTGGAAACACCATATATTTT. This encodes CASSQAGQGTGNTIYF.

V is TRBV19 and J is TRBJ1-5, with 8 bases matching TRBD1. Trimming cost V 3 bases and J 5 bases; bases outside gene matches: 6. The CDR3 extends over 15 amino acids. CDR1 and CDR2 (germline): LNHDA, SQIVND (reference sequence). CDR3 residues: CASSISGGPYQPQHF. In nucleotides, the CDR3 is TGTGCCAGTAGTATTTCAGGGGGCCCCTATCAGCCCCAGCATTTT.

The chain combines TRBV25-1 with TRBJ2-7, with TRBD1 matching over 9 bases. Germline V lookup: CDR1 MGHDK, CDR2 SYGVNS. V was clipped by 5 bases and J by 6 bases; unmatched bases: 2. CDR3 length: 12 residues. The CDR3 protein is CASSTGGAEQYF. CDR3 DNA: TGTGCCAGCAGTACAGGGGGCGCCGAGCAGTACTTC.

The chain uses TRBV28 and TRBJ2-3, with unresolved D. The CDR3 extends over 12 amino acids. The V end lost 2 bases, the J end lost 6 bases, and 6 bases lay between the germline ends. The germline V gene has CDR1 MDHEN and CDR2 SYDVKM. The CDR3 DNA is TGTGCCAGCAGTTTAACAGACGATACGCAGTATTTT. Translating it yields CASSLTDDTQYF.

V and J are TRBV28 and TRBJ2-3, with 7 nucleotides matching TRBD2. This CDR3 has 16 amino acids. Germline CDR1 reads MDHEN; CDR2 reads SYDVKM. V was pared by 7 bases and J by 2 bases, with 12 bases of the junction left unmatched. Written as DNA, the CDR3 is TGTGCCAGCACCCCGTTGTGGGAGGGCAACACAGATACGCAGTATTTT. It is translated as CASTPLWEGNTDTQYF.

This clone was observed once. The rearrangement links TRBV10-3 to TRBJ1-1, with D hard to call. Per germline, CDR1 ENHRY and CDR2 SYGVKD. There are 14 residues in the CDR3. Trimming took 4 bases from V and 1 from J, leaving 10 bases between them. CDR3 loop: CAISVREANTEAFF. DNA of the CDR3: TGTGCCATCAGTGTACGAGAGGCGAACACTGAAGCTTTCTTT.

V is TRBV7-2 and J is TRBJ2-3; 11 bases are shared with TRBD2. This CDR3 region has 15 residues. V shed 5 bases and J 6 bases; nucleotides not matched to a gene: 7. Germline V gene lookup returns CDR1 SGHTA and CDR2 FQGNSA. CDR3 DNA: TGTGCCAGCAGCACTCAAACTAGCGGGAGCGATACGCAGTATTTT. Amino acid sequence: CASSTQTSGSDTQYF.

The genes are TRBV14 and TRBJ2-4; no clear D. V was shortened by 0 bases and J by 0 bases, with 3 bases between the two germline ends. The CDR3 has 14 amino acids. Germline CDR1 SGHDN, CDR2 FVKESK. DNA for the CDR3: TGTGCCAGCAGCCAAGATCTAGCCAAAAACATTCAGTACTTC. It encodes CASSQDLAKNIQYF.

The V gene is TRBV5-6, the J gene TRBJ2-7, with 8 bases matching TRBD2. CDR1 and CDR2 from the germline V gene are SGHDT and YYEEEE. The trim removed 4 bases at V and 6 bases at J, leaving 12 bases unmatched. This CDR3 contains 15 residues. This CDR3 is CASSVDPGGNTEQYF. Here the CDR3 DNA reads TGTGCCAGCAGCGTTGACCCGGGGGGGAACACCGAGCAGTACTTC.

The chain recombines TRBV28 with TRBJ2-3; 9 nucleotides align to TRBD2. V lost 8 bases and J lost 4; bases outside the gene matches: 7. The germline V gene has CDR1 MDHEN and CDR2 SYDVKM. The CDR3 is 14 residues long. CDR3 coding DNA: TGTGCCAGCTCGGCGGGAGGGCCGCCAGATACGCAGTATTTT. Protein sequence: CASSAGGPPDTQYF.

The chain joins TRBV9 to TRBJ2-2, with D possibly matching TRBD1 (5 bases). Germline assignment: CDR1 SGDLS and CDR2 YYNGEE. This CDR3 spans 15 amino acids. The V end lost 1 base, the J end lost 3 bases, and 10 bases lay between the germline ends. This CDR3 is CASSVLGADTGELFF. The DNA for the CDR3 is TGTGCCAGCAGCGTACTAGGGGCTGACACCGGGGAGCTGTTTTTT.

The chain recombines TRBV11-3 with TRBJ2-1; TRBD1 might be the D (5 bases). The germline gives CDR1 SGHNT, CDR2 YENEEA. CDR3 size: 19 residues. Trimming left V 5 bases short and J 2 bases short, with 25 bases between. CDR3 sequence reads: CASSPRALLAGEAYNEQFF. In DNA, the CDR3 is TGTGCCAGCAGCCCCAGGGCCCTCTTAGCCGGAGAGGCCTACAATGAGCAGTTCTTC.

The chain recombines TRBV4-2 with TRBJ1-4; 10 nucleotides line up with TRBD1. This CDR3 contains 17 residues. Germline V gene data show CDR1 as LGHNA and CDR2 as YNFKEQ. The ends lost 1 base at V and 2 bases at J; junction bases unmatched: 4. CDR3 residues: CASSQAGTGATNEKLFF. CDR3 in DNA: TGTGCCAGCAGCCAAGCTGGGACAGGGGCGACTAATGAAAAACTGTTTTTT.

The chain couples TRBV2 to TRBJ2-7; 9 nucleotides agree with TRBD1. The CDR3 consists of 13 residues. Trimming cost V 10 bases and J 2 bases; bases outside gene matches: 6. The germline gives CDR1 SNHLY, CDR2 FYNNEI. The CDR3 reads CANARDRAYEQYF. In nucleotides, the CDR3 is TGTGCCAACGCTAGGGACAGGGCCTACGAGCAGTACTTC.